This TCR beta chain was recorded in a study of response to subunit inactivated influenza vaccine. Whole-study results and caveats: It was suggested by the authors that few new T cells are recruited by each seasonal influenza vaccination.

The germline V gene has CDR1 SQVTM and CDR2 ANQGSEA. The J segment lost 12 bases and the V segment lost 4 bases, leaving 3 bases of the junction unmatched. There are 13 residues in the CDR3. Note on this clonotype: Its matching antigen is unknown.

TCRdb used MiXCR to reprocess the RT-PCR reads, holding one entry per CDR3 protein. The table includes fewer than 550,000 distinct CDR3 sequences, around 25% detected once. The sample consisted of CD4+ T cells sorted from PBMCs, taken roughly 5 days after vaccination. The chain employs TRBV29-1 and TRBJ2-1; 16 bases line up with TRBD2. The TCR originated in a man in his forties or fifties who received an inactivated influenza vaccine. CDR3 in amino acids: CSVGGTSGRAQFF. DNA of the CDR3: TGCAGCGTTGGTGGGACTAGCGGGAGGGCGCAGTTCTTC.